This T cell receptor beta chain is drawn from a study of T cell responses to AZD1222 COVID-19 vaccine. V was pared by 6 bases and J by 0 bases, with 12 bases between. CDR1 and CDR2 from the germline V gene are SQVTM and ANQGSEA. The CDR3 contains 13 residues. Data came from immunoSEQ multiplex PCR; TCRdb stores just in-frame clones and leaves some out. The data show 100,000 to 150,000 clones, about 87% seen once. This sequence was found in an adult in good health. This chain uses TRBV29-1 with TRBJ2-7, with D perhaps assigned TRBD1 or TRBD2 (5 bases each). The sample was peripheral blood, taken on day 0 of AZD1222 vaccination. CDR3 loop: CSVGTASSYEQYF. The CDR3 DNA follows: TGCAGCGTGGGGACGGCGAGCTCCTACGAGCAGTACTTC.